Below are 26 T cell receptor beta chains sequenced from a single sample in a study of T cell responses to AZD1222 COVID-19 vaccine. Clones were sequenced by immunoSEQ multiplex PCR, and TCRdb holds only the in-frame ones, with some missing. The table records some 110,000 clones, more than 85% of them present only once. The sample was peripheral blood, taken 28 days after the second AZD1222 dose. These receptor sequences come from an adult who received the AZD1222 COVID-19 vaccine.

V is TRBV28 and J is TRBJ2-2, with unresolved D. Germline CDR1 reads MDHEN; CDR2 reads SYDVKM. V was pared by 3 bases and J by 3 bases, with 5 bases between. The CDR3 has 13 residues. The CDR3 DNA sequence: TGTGCCAGCAGTTTTCTGGACACCGGGGAGCTGTTTTTT. The encoded protein is CASSFLDTGELFF.

The chain links TRBV15 to TRBJ1-2; 9 nucleotides align to TRBD1. This CDR3 is built from 17 residues. V was pared by 0 bases and J by 6 bases, with 11 bases of the junction left unmatched. Per germline, CDR1 LNHNV and CDR2 YYDKDF (reference sequence). DNA for the CDR3: TGTGCCACCAGCAGAGACTCCGGGACAGGGCGCCGGGATGGCTACACCTTC. This sequence encodes CATSRDSGTGRRDGYTF.

The rearrangement uses TRBV9 and TRBJ2-5; D might be TRBD1 (6 bases). CDR1 is SGDLS, CDR2 YYNGEE, per germline. Deletions cut 0 bases from V and 5 bases from J, with 11 bases between. The CDR3 has 14 amino acids. CDR3 in amino acids: CASSVEQGDETQYF. CDR3 nucleotides: TGTGCCAGCAGCGTAGAACAGGGAGATGAGACCCAGTACTTC.

The gene calls are TRBV5-1 and TRBJ1-2, with 11 bases aligning to TRBD1. Germline CDR1 SGHRS, CDR2 YFSETQ. The CDR3 has 16 residues. J gave up 7 bases and V 3 bases, and 11 bases lay outside the gene matches. The CDR3 region has the DNA TGCGCCAGCAGCTCCGGAAGGACAGGGGGCAGGAGTGGCTACACCTTC. Translating it yields CASSSGRTGGRSGYTF.

The CDR3 DNA is TGTGCCAGCGGGTCGCTAGAGGGGGAAAAACTGTTTTTT. This gives the protein CASGSLEGEKLFF. The chain couples TRBV2 to TRBJ1-4; possibly TRBD1 for D (5 bases). Per germline, CDR1 SNHLY and CDR2 FYNNEI. Trimming took 8 bases from V and 8 from J, leaving 15 bases between them. This CDR3 comprises 13 residues. The whole variable domain, remainder taken from reference TRBV2 and TRBJ1-4, is EPEVTQTPSHQVTQMGQEVILRCVPISNHLYFYWYRQILGQKVEFLVSFYNNEISEKSEIFDDQFSVERPDGSNFTLKIRSTKLEDSAMYFCASGSLEGEKLFFGSGTQLSVL.

The CDR3 region has the DNA TGTGCCAGCAGCTTGGGGGCGAGTTCACCCCTCCACTTT. It codes for CASSLGASSPLHF. V and J are TRBV5-5 and TRBJ1-6, with D unresolved. This CDR3 is 13 amino acids long. The V end was cut by 0 bases, the J end by 9 bases, with 7 bases between. Germline-derived CDR1 and CDR2 are SGHKS and YYEKEE (reference sequence).

V is TRBV2 and J is TRBJ2-5; a possible D gene is TRBD2 (6 bases). Germline values: CDR1 SNHLY, CDR2 FYNNEI. The CDR3 totals 12 residues. Trimming left V 7 bases short and J 5 bases short, with 11 bases between. The CDR3 is CASKGGMETQYF. The CDR3 bases are TGTGCCAGCAAAGGAGGGATGGAGACCCAGTACTTC.

This rearrangement joins TRBV9 to TRBJ1-2; D is undetermined. Trimming removed 0 bases from V and 3 bases from J, with 9 bases in between. CDR1 is SGDLS and CDR2 is YYNGEE in the germline V gene. This CDR3 spans 14 amino acids. The chain's CDR3 is CASSVGVRDYGYTF. The DNA of the CDR3 is TGTGCCAGCAGCGTAGGGGTAAGGGACTATGGCTACACCTTC. Full variable domain (outside the CDR3, taken from reference TRBV9 and TRBJ1-2): DSGVTQTPKHLITATGQRVTLRCSPRSGDLSVYWYQQSLDQGLQFLIQYYNGEERAKGNILERFSAQQFPDLHSELNLSSLELGDSALYFCASSVGVRDYGYTFGSGTRLTVV.

This clone appeared a few times. CDR3: CASSHTETGSMGSPLHF. For the CDR3, the DNA is TGTGCCAGCAGCCACACTGAGACAGGGAGCATGGGTTCACCCCTCCACTTT. V gene TRBV7-9 combines with J gene TRBJ1-6; 7 nucleotides align to TRBD1. Trimming at V came to 5 bases and at J to 9 bases, leaving 16 bases not matched to a gene. From germline, CDR1 is SEHNR and CDR2 FQNEAQ (reference sequence). The CDR3 sequence is 17 residues long.

The rearrangement joins TRBV7-9 to TRBJ1-1, with D unclear. The germline V and J ends were trimmed by 1 base and 0 bases, with 15 bases remaining between them. The germline gives CDR1 SEHNR, CDR2 FQNEAQ (reference sequence). CDR3 size: 17 residues. The CDR3 loop is CASSLGRDPGVNTEAFF. The CDR3 DNA reads TGTGCCAGCAGCTTAGGCCGGGATCCTGGGGTGAACACTGAAGCTTTCTTT.

The rearrangement joins TRBV4-1 to TRBJ2-3; D ambiguous. The V gene lost 4 bases and the J gene lost 2 bases, with 4 bases spanning the gap. Germline values: CDR1 MGHRA, CDR2 YSYEKL. This CDR3 contains 12 residues. The CDR3 loop is CASSPNTDTQYF. The CDR3 DNA sequence: TGCGCCAGCAGCCCCAACACAGATACGCAGTATTTT.

This chain connects TRBV13 to TRBJ2-7; D ambiguous. Germline V CDR1 and CDR2: PRHDT, FYEKMQ (reference sequence). This CDR3 is 11 amino acids long. V was cut by 3 bases and J by 6 bases, with 6 bases left in between. This CDR3 is CASSFKGEQYF. Here the CDR3 DNA reads TGTGCCAGCAGCTTTAAGGGCGAGCAGTACTTC.

V is TRBV9 and J is TRBJ1-1, with D unresolved. Trimming left V 3 bases short and J 2 bases short, with 2 bases between. The CDR3 covers 11 residues. In germline, CDR1 is SGDLS, CDR2 YYNGEE. Here the CDR3 reads CASSGNTEAFF. DNA for the CDR3: TGTGCCAGCAGCGGAAACACTGAAGCTTTCTTT.

This rearrangement joins TRBV2 to TRBJ2-7; the match to TRBD2 covers 9 bases. The CDR3 is 14 residues long. J was trimmed by 6 bases and V by 4 bases; bases with no gene match: 7. CDR1 is SNHLY, CDR2 FYNNEI, per germline. The CDR3 is CASSVRIAGVEQYF. Written as DNA, the CDR3 is TGTGCCAGCAGTGTTCGGATAGCGGGAGTCGAGCAGTACTTC.

V and J are TRBV5-1 and TRBJ2-2; 9 bases are shared with TRBD2. V lost 4 bases, J lost 6 bases, and 7 bases stayed unmatched. The CDR3 is 15 amino acids. CDR1 is SGHRS and CDR2 is YFSETQ in the germline V gene. CDR3 sequence (DNA): TGCGCCAGCAGCATTGCCGGGACTAGCCCCGGGGAGCTGTTTTTT. As protein: CASSIAGTSPGELFF.

The chain uses TRBV11-1 and TRBJ2-7; maybe TRBD1 (5 bases). V lost 5 bases and J lost 3, with 11 bases in between. This CDR3 comprises 13 residues. Germline V CDR1 and CDR2: SGHAT, FQDESV (reference sequence). In DNA, the CDR3 is TGTGCCAGCAGCCTCGACAGACACTACGAGCAGTACTTC. This sequence encodes CASSLDRHYEQYF.

J is TRBJ1-2 and V is TRBV3-1 (or the pseudogene TRBV3-2); 7 bases line up with TRBD1. The junction had 14 bases not matched to a gene; V was cut back by 0 bases and J by 4 bases. Looked up from germline, CDR1 is LGHDT and CDR2 is YNNKEL (reference sequence). The CDR3 is 18 amino acids. CDR3 nucleotides: TGTGCCAGCAGCCAAGAAAACAGGGGCTTTTCGCTATTCTATGGCTACACCTTC. The encoded protein is CASSQENRGFSLFYGYTF.

This clone was seen only a few times. The chain is built from TRBV6-1 and TRBJ2-4; D may be TRBD2 (6 bases). CDR1 is MNHNS, CDR2 SASEGT, per germline. The CDR3 sequence is 15 residues long. With 3 bases removed from V and 1 base from J, the gap between germline ends came to 10 bases. The CDR3 spells CASSDGGTAKNIQYF. The CDR3 DNA reads TGTGCCAGCAGTGATGGAGGGACGGCCAAAAACATTCAGTACTTC.

This chain uses TRBV23-1 with TRBJ1-1; D is undetermined. TRBV23-1 qualifies as an ORF whose function is uncertain. Between the trimmed V and J ends, which lost 1 base and 0 bases, there was a span of 15 bases. CDR3 length equals 17 residues. Here the CDR3 reads CASSQLPTFSLNTEAFF. The DNA of the CDR3 is TGCGCCAGCAGTCAATTACCCACCTTTAGCTTGAACACTGAAGCTTTCTTT.

The chain couples TRBV4-3 to TRBJ1-1; 7 nucleotides match TRBD1. The junction had 3 bases not matched to a gene; V was cut back by 2 bases and J by 6 bases. Germline V gene sequence: CDR1 LGHNA, CDR2 YSLEER. The CDR3 loop spans 13 amino acids. The CDR3 DNA reads TGCGCCAGCAGCCAATCCGACAGGGCTGAAGCTTTCTTT. Its translation: CASSQSDRAEAFF.

This clone was counted a single time. The V call is TRBV12-3 or TRBV12-4, the J call TRBJ1-4, with a possible D match to TRBD1 (5 bases). The V end lost 8 bases, the J end lost 5 bases, and 9 bases lay between the germline ends. The CDR3 loop spans 12 amino acids. CDR3 nucleotide sequence: TGTGCCAGCTGGGGGATAAATGAAAAACTGTTTTTT. This encodes CASWGINEKLFF.

This chain links TRBV9 with TRBJ2-3; the match to TRBD2 covers 7 bases. V was pared by 2 bases and J by 2 bases, with 2 bases of the junction left unmatched. Per the germline V gene, CDR1 is SGDLS and CDR2 is YYNGEE. The length of the CDR3 is 14 residues. CDR3: CASSVGGYTDTQYF. DNA of the CDR3: TGTGCCAGCAGCGTCGGGGGGTACACAGATACGCAGTATTTT.

This chain links TRBV5-1 with TRBJ2-1, with 9 bases matching TRBD1. Per the germline V gene, CDR1 is SGHRS and CDR2 is YFSETQ. V lost 4 bases, J lost 11 bases, and 19 bases stayed unmatched. The CDR3 runs 17 residues. The DNA of the CDR3 is TGCGCCAGCAGCCTCACCCGGGACAGGGTCAATAATAGACAGCAGTTCTTC. This encodes CASSLTRDRVNNRQQFF.

The J gene is TRBJ2-7, the V gene TRBV6-5; 7 nucleotides match TRBD1. The CDR3 sequence is 15 residues long. Germline values: CDR1 MNHEY, CDR2 SVGAGI. V lost 3 bases and J lost 0; bases outside the gene matches: 5. In DNA form, the CDR3 reads TGTGCCAGCAGTTATGACAGGGCCAGCTCCTACGAGCAGTACTTC. Amino acid sequence: CASSYDRASSYEQYF.

The chain couples TRBV3-1 (or the pseudogene TRBV3-2) to TRBJ2-5, with 7 bases that match TRBD2. J was trimmed by 3 bases and V by 4 bases; bases with no gene match: 11. Germline CDR1 and CDR2: LGHDT and YNNKEL (reference sequence). The CDR3 contains 16 residues. The CDR3 DNA sequence: TGTGCCAGCAGCCCGACCGGGGAGGGGTTAGAAGAGACCCAGTACTTC. It specifies CASSPTGEGLEETQYF.

The chain uses TRBV29-1 and TRBJ2-7, with 13 bases matching TRBD2. J lost 7 bases, V lost 3 bases, and 9 bases had no gene match. CDR1 and CDR2 (germline): SQVTM, ANQGSEA. CDR3 length: 15 residues. Written as DNA, the CDR3 is TGCAGCGTTGAGGCAGGGACTAGCGGGGCGCGGGAGCAGTACTTC. The encoded protein is CSVEAGTSGAREQYF.